This T cell receptor (beta chain) was profiled in a study of T cell changes during pregnancy in multiple sclerosis. Sequencing was performed with immunoSEQ multiplex PCR; in TCRdb, only in-frame clones are kept and a portion is missing. The repertoire includes tens of thousands of clones, roughly 89% of them detected once, and approximately 1.3% sits in the top ten. Trimming cost V 3 bases and J 7 bases, with 16 bases left between them. This CDR3 is 14 amino acids long. Looked up from germline, CDR1 is MNHEY and CDR2 is SMNVEV (reference sequence). This TCR came from a female donor with multiple sclerosis, enrolled in a pregnancy study. This specimen was CD4+ T cells from peripheral blood mononuclear cells, taken in the first trimester of pregnancy. V is TRBV27 and J is TRBJ2-7; D possibly corresponds to TRBD2 (5 bases). CDR3 in DNA: TGTGCCAGCAGTTTCTCTCGGCCGCCGGGAGAGCAGTACTTC. Protein product: CASSFSRPPGEQYF.